Listed below are T cell receptor beta chains from one sample, sequenced in a study of T cell changes during pregnancy in multiple sclerosis. This table comes from immunoSEQ multiplex PCR, and its TCRdb copy is limited to in-frame clones, with some not included. The table lists 100,000 to 150,000 clones, under 95% of them singletons. Sequenced here: peripheral blood, sampled before pregnancy. These receptor sequences come from a female donor with multiple sclerosis, enrolled in a pregnancy study. CDR3s include the opening cysteine and the closing phenylalanine or tryptophan. D genes are given only for firm matches. Some rows have no size entry. The others give once, few or many, or a class for an expanded clone.

length: 15; V: TRBV5-8; size: -; D: -; J: TRBJ2-7; DNA: TGTGCCAGCAGCTTGGCCGAGGTAGCGGCCTACGAGCAGTACTTC; CDR3: CASSLAEVAAYEQYF
length: 18; V: TRBV9; size: -; D: TRBD1; J: TRBJ1-6; DNA: TGTGCCAGCAGCGTGGTCCCTACAGGGGGCGCGACCGTCACACCCCTCCACTTT; CDR3: CASSVVPTGGATVTPLHF
length: 15; V: TRBV5-5; size: -; D: TRBD1; J: TRBJ2-7; DNA: TGTGCCAGCAGCGTACAGGGGGCTTCAACCTACGAGCAGTACTTC; CDR3: CASSVQGASTYEQYF
length: 17; V: TRBV10-3; size: once; D: -; J: TRBJ1-3; DNA: TGTGCCATCAGTGAGTCCCCAGTCGGACTATCTGGAAACACCATATATTTT; CDR3: CAISESPVGLSGNTIYF
length: 15; V: TRBV6-1; size: -; D: TRBD1; J: TRBJ2-5; DNA: TGTGCCAGCAGTGAAGGACAGGGATATCAAGAGACCCAGTACTTC; CDR3: CASSEGQGYQETQYF
length: 16; V: TRBV19; size: -; D: -; J: TRBJ1-2; DNA: TGTGCCAGTAGTATTGGGAGAGGGACGACTAGGAATGGCTACACCTTC; CDR3: CASSIGRGTTRNGYTF
length: 16; V: TRBV27; size: -; D: -; J: TRBJ2-1; DNA: TGTGCCAGCAGTGCACAGGGTTTGGCCGGGTACAATGAGCAGTTCTTC; CDR3: CASSAQGLAGYNEQFF
length: 13; V: TRBV30; size: -; D: TRBD1; J: TRBJ1-6; DNA: TGTGCCTGGGACGGACAGGCTAATTCACCCCTCCACTTT; CDR3: CAWDGQANSPLHF
length: 14; V: TRBV2; size: few; D: -; J: TRBJ1-6; DNA: TGTGCCAGCAGTGTCCAGGATTTTGACTCACCCCTCCACTTT; CDR3: CASSVQDFDSPLHF
length: 13; V: TRBV23-1; size: -; D: -; J: TRBJ1-5; DNA: TGCGCCAAAATCGGGACAAGTAATCAGCCCCAGCATTTT; CDR3: CAKIGTSNQPQHF
length: 13; V: TRBV10-2; size: -; D: -; J: TRBJ1-4; DNA: TGCGCCAGCAGCCCGGACAGAAATGAAAAACTGTTTTTT; CDR3: CASSPDRNEKLFF
length: 18; V: TRBV2; size: -; D: -; J: TRBJ2-6; DNA: TGTGCCAGCACCCTGCTTGGCAGCTCTTTGGGCGGGGCCAACGTCCTGACTTTC; CDR3: CASTLLGSSLGGANVLTF
length: 15; V: TRBV19; size: once; D: -; J: TRBJ1-5; DNA: TGTGCCAGTAGGACGACACGGAATAGCAATCAGCCCCAGCATTTT; CDR3: CASRTTRNSNQPQHF
length: 13; V: TRBV2; size: -; D: -; J: TRBJ1-5; DNA: TGTGCCAGCAGTGAGGGGGGGGGCCAGCCCCAGCATTTT; CDR3: CASSEGGGQPQHF
length: 15; V: TRBV7-6; size: -; D: TRBD1; J: TRBJ1-1; DNA: TGTGCCAGCGTCAACAGGGGGTATATGAACACTGAAGCTTTCTTT; CDR3: CASVNRGYMNTEAFF
length: 15; V: TRBV6-5; size: once; D: -; J: TRBJ2-1; DNA: TGTGCCAGCAGTTACTCGGGTCGGGGGTCCGTTGAGCAGTTCTTC; CDR3: CASSYSGRGSVEQFF
length: 13; V: TRBV2; size: -; D: -; J: TRBJ1-5; DNA: TGTGCCAGCAGTGACAGGGGCGGTCAGCCCCAGCATTTT; CDR3: CASSDRGGQPQHF
length: 16; V: TRBV7-6; size: -; D: TRBD2; J: TRBJ2-1; DNA: TGTGCCAGCAGCTTAGCTTCGCTAGCGGTTTTGGGTGAGCAGTTCTTC; CDR3: CASSLASLAVLGEQFF
length: 17; V: TRBV2; size: -; D: TRBD2; J: TRBJ2-3; DNA: TGTGCCAGCCAAACTAGCGGGAGGGCCTGGGGCACAGATACGCAGTATTTT; CDR3: CASQTSGRAWGTDTQYF
length: 15; V: TRBV7-9; size: -; D: -; J: TRBJ1-2; DNA: TGTGCCAGCAGCTTAGTAGGAGGGGTTAACTATGGCTACACCTTC; CDR3: CASSLVGGVNYGYTF
length: 16; V: TRBV27; size: -; D: TRBD2; J: TRBJ2-1; DNA: TGTGCCAGCAGTCCTTCGACTAGCGGGAGCGGGGATGAGCAGTTCTTC; CDR3: CASSPSTSGSGDEQFF
length: 16; V: TRBV7-6; size: -; D: TRBD1; J: TRBJ2-2; DNA: TGTGCCAGCAGCCTAGCGACAGGGGTTAACACCGGGGAGCTGTTTTTT; CDR3: CASSLATGVNTGELFF
length: 14; V: TRBV7-6; size: once; D: TRBD1; J: TRBJ2-7; DNA: TGTGCCAGCAGCTTAGCACAGGGGGCCAACGAGCAGTACTTC; CDR3: CASSLAQGANEQYF
length: 12; V: TRBV30; size: -; D: -; J: TRBJ1-4; DNA: TGTGCCTGGAGTACAAGTAATGAAAAACTGTTTTTT; CDR3: CAWSTSNEKLFF
length: 13; V: TRBV30; size: -; D: -; J: TRBJ1-5; DNA: TGTGCCTGGAGTGGGGGCCTCAATCAGCCCCAGCATTTT; CDR3: CAWSGGLNQPQHF
length: 16; V: TRBV7-8; size: -; D: -; J: TRBJ1-2; DNA: TGTGCCAGCAGCTTAGAACCCCCCAGGATTAACTATGGCTACACCTTC; CDR3: CASSLEPPRINYGYTF
length: 11; V: TRBV9; size: once; D: -; J: TRBJ2-3; DNA: TGTGCCAGCAGCGCCTCAGATACGCAGTATTTT; CDR3: CASSASDTQYF
length: 14; V: TRBV9; size: -; D: -; J: TRBJ1-2; DNA: TGTGCCAGCAGCGTAACCTCTAACAGGGCTGGCTACACCTTC; CDR3: CASSVTSNRAGYTF
length: 15; V: TRBV7-9; size: -; D: -; J: TRBJ2-1; DNA: TGTGCCAGCAGCGATACAGGGTCAGGGGTGAATGAGCAGTTCTTC; CDR3: CASSDTGSGVNEQFF
length: 13; V: TRBV5-1; size: few; D: TRBD1; J: TRBJ2-1; DNA: TGCGCCAGCAGCTGGACAGGGGACAATGAGCAGTTCTTC; CDR3: CASSWTGDNEQFF
length: 15; V: TRBV7-9; size: once; D: -; J: TRBJ2-1; DNA: TGTGCCAGCAGCCCTACCGGGAACAGGGTCCATGAGCAGTTCTTC; CDR3: CASSPTGNRVHEQFF
length: 16; V: TRBV25-1; size: -; D: -; J: TRBJ2-1; DNA: TGTGCCAGCAGTGAATTTTATGGACAGTCCTACAATGAGCAGTTCTTC; CDR3: CASSEFYGQSYNEQFF
length: 13; V: TRBV6-6; size: -; D: -; J: TRBJ1-3; DNA: TGTGCCAGCAGTTCTTCCTCTGGAAACACCATATATTTT; CDR3: CASSSSSGNTIYF
length: 13; V: TRBV30; size: once; D: -; J: TRBJ2-6; DNA: TGTGCCTACAGGAAATCTGGGGCCAACGTCCTGACTTTC; CDR3: CAYRKSGANVLTF